This T cell receptor (beta chain) is drawn from a study of blood T cell repertoires in COVID-19. On the study more broadly: Samples representing acute and convalescent COVID-19 were sourced from the United States, Italy and Spain. In each case, the material was cDNA or gDNA derived from T cells, B-cell-depleted T cells, or PBMCs.

This clone appeared a few times. Germline V lookup: CDR1 MNHEY, CDR2 SVGAGI. This CDR3 has 15 residues. V was trimmed by 0 bases and J by 10 bases, leaving 13 bases between them. Methods used by the authors: The authors estimated nucleated cell counts from reference gene primer amplification. TCRdb keeps only in-frame clones here, not all; method: immunoSEQ multiplex PCR. V and J calls and clone size are as listed in that table; D and trimming were resolved from the DNA. In the table there are some 150,000 clones, around 81% of which are singletons. The chain joins TRBV6-5 to TRBJ1-6, with D perhaps TRBD1 (6 bases). The source material was peripheral blood. This clonotype was sampled from a human donor in a cohort sampled during active COVID-19. CDR3 amino acids: CASSYSRRGESPLHF. The CDR3 bases are TGTGCCAGCAGTTACTCTCGCAGGGGAGAATCACCCCTCCACTTT.